This T cell receptor (beta chain) was found in a study of blood T cell repertoires in COVID-19. Study at large: The United States, Italy and Spain provided the acute and convalescent COVID-19 samples. T cells, B-cell-depleted T cells, or PBMCs supplied cDNA or gDNA.

This clone appeared once. The CDR3 totals 16 residues. The V end lost 0 bases, the J end lost 6 bases, and 17 bases lay between the germline ends. Germline-derived CDR1 and CDR2 are LGHDT and YNNKEL (reference sequence). In the original analysis: Amplification from reference gene primers served as the basis for estimated nucleated cell counts. Clones were sequenced by immunoSEQ multiplex PCR, and TCRdb holds only the in-frame ones, with some missing. For V, J and clone size, that table is used; D and trimming come from the DNA. Altogether over 50,000 clones are present, roughly 84% being singletons, with the ten largest covering 7% to 10%.

Sequencing was carried out using peripheral blood. J is TRBJ1-1 and V is TRBV3-1 (or the pseudogene TRBV3-2); D is unresolved. The origin of this receptor is a man between 45 and 60 years old with active COVID-19. CDR3 coding DNA: TGTGCCAGCAGCCAAGATCGCGTTCTGAGGAGTGCTGAAGCTTTCTTT. Protein: CASSQDRVLRSAEAFF.